This T cell receptor (beta chain) comes out of a study of CD8 T cells in ankylosing spondylitis. The table lists this clonotype with many counts. Its antigen is undetermined. Overall study findings and caveats: Clones tied to disease were said to be significantly enriched in matched ankylosing spondylitis synovial fluid.

The CDR3 is 16 amino acids. Germline loops: CDR1 GTSNPN, CDR2 SVGIG (reference sequence). Germline trimming cut 1 base from V and 0 bases from J; bases unmatched to any gene: 7. It was by quantitative 5'-RACE with molecular barcodes that TCR beta libraries were made. TCRdb re-derived calls from the 5' RACE reads in MiXCR, one entry per CDR3 protein. Of around 30,000 distinct CDR3 sequences listed, 7.2% are singletons. This TCR derives from a male donor with ankylosing spondylitis or in good health (not recorded which). The sequencing sample was made of blood, either unsorted or a sorted T cell fraction (not recorded which). The gene calls are TRBV30 and TRBJ2-5; 8 bases agree with TRBD2. CDR3 nucleotides: TGTGCCTGGAGTGCTTACGGGAGGGCCTACCAAGAGACCCAGTACTTC. Translated: CAWSAYGRAYQETQYF.